Described below is a single TCR beta chain sequence and its context. The sample belongs to a study of blood T cell repertoires in COVID-19. Study context: In each case, the material was cDNA or gDNA derived from T cells, B-cell-depleted T cells, or PBMCs.

Profiling relied on immunoSEQ multiplex PCR, and the TCRdb table lists in-frame clones only, not all of them. The table has 75,000 to 90,000 clones, about 82% seen once. The CDR3 totals 14 residues. CDR1 is LNHDA and CDR2 is SQIVND in the germline V gene (reference sequence). V shed 3 bases and J shed 9 bases, with 17 bases lying between them. The sample comprised peripheral blood. J is TRBJ1-1 and V is TRBV19, with TRBD1 as a possible D gene (5 bases). The source is a man over 45 with active COVID-19. The CDR3: CASSIRAEGYKAFF. The CDR3, as DNA: TGTGCCAGTAGTATCAGGGCCGAAGGATACAAAGCTTTCTTT.